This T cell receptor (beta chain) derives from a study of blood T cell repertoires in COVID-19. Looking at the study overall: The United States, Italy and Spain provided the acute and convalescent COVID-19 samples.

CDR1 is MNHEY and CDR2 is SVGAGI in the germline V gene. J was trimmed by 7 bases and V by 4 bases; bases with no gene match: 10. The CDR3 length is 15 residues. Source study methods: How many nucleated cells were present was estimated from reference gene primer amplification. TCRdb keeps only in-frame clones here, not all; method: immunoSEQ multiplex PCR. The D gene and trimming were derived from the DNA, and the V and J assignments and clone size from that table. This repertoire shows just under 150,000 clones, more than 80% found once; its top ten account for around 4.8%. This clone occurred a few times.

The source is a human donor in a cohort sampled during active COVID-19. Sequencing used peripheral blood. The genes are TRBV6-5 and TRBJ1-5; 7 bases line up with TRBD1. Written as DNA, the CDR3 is TGTGCCAGCAGTTCAGACAGGGCTCCGGGACAGCCCCAGCATTTT. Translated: CASSSDRAPGQPQHF.